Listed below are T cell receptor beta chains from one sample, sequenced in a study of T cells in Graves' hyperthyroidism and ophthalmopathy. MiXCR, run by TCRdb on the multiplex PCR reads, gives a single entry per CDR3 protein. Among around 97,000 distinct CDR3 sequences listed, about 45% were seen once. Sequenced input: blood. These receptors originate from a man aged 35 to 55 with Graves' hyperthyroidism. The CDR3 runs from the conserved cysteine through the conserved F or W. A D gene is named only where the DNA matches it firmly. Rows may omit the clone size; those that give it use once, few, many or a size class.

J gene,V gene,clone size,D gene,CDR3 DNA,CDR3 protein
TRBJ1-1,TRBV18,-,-,TGTGCCAGCTCACTGGGACGAGGGAACACTGAAGCTTTCTTT,CASSLGRGNTEAFF
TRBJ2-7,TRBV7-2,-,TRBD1,TGTGCCAGCAGCAGACAGGGTCTCGAGCGGTACTTC,CASSRQGLERYF
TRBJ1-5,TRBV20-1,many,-,TGCAGTGCTACCCCCCTAAGGCCAGCTTGGCAGCCCCAGCATTTT,CSATPLRPAWQPQHF
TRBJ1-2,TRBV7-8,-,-,TGTGCCAGCAACCCACAAGGAGGATATGGCTACACCTTC,CASNPQGGYGYTF
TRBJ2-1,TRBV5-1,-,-,TGCGCCAGCAGCTTGAAGGACCTGAACACTGAGCAGTTCTTC,CASSLKDLNTEQFF
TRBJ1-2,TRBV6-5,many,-,TGTGCCAGCAGTTACTCGCAACGGAACTCCTATGGCTACACCTTC,CASSYSQRNSYGYTF
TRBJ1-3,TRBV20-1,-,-,TGCAGTGCTAGAGAAGACGGCTACTCTGGAAACACCTTATATTTC,CSAREDGYSGNTLYF
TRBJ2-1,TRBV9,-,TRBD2,TGTGCCAGCAGCGTGGGGACTAGCGGCTACAATGAGCAGTTCTTC,CASSVGTSGYNEQFF
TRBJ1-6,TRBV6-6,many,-,TGTGCCAGCAGTTATGCGGAATCACCCCTCCACTTT,CASSYAESPLHF
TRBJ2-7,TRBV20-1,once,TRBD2,TGCAGTGCTAGGGGGGTTAGCGGGAGGCCTTACGAGCAGTACTTC,CSARGVSGRPYEQYF
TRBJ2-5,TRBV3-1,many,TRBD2,TGTGCCAGCAGCCCAAGCGGGAGTAAAGAGACCCAGTACTTC,CASSPSGSKETQYF
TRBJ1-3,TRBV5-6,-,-,TGTGCCTGGAGTGGACAGACCTCTCGGGGAAACACCATATATTTT,CAWSGQTSRGNTIYF
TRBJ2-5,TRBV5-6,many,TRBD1,TGTGCCAGCAGCATGACAGGGTATGCGACCCAGTACTTC,CASSMTGYATQYF
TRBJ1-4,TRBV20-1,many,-,TGCAGTGCTAGCATTAATGAAAAACTGTTTTTT,CSASINEKLFF
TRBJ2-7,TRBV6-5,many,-,TGTGCCAGCTCGGCGGGTTACGAGCAGTACTTC,CASSAGYEQYF
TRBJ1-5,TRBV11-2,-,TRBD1,TGTGCCAGCAGCTTAGTGGGGACAGGTGTGGGTCAGCCCCAGCATTTT,CASSLVGTGVGQPQHF
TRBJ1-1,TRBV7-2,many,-,TGTGCCAGCAGCTTAGCGCAACGAGCGAACACTGAAGCTTTCTTT,CASSLAQRANTEAFF
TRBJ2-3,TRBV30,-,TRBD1,TGTGCCTGGAGTCGTATGACAGGGCGAAGCACAGATACGCAGTATTTT,CAWSRMTGRSTDTQYF
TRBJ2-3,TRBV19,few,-,TGTGCCAGCAGTTTATTACGGGGAAAGGGCACAGATACGCAGTATTTT,CASSLLRGKGTDTQYF
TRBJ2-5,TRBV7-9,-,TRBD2,TGTGCCAGCAGCTTATCAAGGGAGGGGAGGCGAGAGACCCAGTACTTC,CASSLSREGRRETQYF